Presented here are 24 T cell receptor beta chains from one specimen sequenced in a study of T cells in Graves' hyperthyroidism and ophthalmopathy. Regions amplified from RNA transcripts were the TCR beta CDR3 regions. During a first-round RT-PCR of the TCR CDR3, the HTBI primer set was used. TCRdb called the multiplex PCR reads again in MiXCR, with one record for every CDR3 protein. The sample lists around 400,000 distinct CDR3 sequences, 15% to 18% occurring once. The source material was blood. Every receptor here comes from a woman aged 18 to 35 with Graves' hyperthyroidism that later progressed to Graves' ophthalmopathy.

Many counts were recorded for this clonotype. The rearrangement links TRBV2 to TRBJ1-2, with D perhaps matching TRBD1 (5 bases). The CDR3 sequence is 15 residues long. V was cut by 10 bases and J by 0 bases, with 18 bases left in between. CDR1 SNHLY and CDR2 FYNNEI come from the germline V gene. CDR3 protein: CATNPRETANYGYTF. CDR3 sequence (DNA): TGTGCCACCAACCCGAGAGAGACAGCTAACTATGGCTACACCTTC.

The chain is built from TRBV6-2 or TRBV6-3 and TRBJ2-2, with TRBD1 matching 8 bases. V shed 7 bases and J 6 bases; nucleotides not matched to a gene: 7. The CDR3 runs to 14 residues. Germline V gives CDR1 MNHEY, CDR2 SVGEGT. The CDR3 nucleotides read TGTGCCAGCAACCCAGGGGGCGTACCCGGGGAGCTGTTTTTT. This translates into CASNPGGVPGELFF.

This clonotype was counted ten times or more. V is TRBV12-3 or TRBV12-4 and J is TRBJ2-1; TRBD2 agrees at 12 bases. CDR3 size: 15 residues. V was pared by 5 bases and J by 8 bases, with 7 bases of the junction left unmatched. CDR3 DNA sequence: TGTGCCAGCAGTACTAGCGGGAGGAGCGTTGATGAGCAGTTCTTC. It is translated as CASSTSGRSVDEQFF.

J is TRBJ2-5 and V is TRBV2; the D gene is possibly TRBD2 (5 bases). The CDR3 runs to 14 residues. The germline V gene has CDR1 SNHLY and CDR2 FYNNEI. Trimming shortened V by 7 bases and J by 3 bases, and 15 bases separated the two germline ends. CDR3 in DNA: TGTGCCAGCAAAGCAGAGGGATTTAAAGAGACCCAGTACTTC. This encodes CASKAEGFKETQYF.

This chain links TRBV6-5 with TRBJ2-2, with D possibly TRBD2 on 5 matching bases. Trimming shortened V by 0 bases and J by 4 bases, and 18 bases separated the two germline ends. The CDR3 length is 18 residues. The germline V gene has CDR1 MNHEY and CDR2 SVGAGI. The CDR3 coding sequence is TGTGCCAGCAGTTACTCTTCCTATGGTGGGAGTGGCACCGGGGAGCTGTTTTTT. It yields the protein CASSYSSYGGSGTGELFF.

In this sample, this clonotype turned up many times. The CDR3: CSARRRLALAKNIQYF. In DNA, the CDR3 is TGCAGTGCTAGAAGACGACTAGCGCTAGCCAAAAACATTCAGTACTTC. The V and J genes are TRBV20-1 and TRBJ2-4; TRBD2 matches 8 bases. Germline CDR1 reads DFQATT; CDR2 reads SNEGSKA (reference sequence). CDR3 length: 16 residues. V was clipped by 2 bases and J by 0 bases; unmatched bases: 6.

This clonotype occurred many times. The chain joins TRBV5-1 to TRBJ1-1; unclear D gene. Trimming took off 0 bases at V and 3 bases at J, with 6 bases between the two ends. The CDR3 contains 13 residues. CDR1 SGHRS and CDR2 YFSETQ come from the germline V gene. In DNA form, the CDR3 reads TGCGCCAGCAGCTTGGGGGTCGACACTGAAGCTTTCTTT. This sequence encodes CASSLGVDTEAFF.

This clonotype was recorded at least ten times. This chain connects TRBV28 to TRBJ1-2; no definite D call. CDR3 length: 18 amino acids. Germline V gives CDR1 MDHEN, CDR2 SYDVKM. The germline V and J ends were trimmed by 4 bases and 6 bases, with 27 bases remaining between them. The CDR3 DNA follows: TGTGCCAGCAGTTACCTAACGTTGCCAAACCGCGACCTGAATGGCTACACCTTC. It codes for CASSYLTLPNRDLNGYTF.

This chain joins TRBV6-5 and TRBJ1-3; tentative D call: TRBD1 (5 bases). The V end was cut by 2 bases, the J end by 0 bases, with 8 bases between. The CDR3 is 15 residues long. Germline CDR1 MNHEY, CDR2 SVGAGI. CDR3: CASSYPQGSGNTIYF. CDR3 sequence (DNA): TGTGCCAGCAGTTACCCCCAGGGCTCTGGAAACACCATATATTTT.

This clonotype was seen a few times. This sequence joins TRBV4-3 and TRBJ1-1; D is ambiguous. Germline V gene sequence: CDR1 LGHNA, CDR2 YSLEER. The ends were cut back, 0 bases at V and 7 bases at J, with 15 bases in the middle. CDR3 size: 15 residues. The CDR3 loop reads CASSQDFRSNSEAFF. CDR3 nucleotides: TGCGCCAGCAGCCAAGATTTCAGGAGTAATAGTGAAGCTTTCTTT.

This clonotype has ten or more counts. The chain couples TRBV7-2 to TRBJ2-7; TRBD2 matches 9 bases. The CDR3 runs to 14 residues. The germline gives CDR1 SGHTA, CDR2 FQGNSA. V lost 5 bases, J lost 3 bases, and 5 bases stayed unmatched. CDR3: CASSKGLAHYEQYF. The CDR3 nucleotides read TGTGCCAGCAGCAAGGGACTAGCCCACTACGAGCAGTACTTC.

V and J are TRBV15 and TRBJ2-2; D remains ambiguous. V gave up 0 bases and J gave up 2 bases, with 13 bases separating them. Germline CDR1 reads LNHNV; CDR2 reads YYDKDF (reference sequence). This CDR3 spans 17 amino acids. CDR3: CATSRDRTQANTGELFF. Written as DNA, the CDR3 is TGTGCCACCAGCAGAGATCGGACGCAGGCAAACACCGGGGAGCTGTTTTTT.

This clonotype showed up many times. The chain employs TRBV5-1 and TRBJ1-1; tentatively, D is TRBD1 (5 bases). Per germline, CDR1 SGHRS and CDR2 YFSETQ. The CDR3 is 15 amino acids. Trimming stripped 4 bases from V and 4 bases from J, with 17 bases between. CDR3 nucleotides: TGCGCCAGCAGCCTGGGGGGGGTAGTGGCCACTGAAGCTTTCTTT. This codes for CASSLGGVVATEAFF.

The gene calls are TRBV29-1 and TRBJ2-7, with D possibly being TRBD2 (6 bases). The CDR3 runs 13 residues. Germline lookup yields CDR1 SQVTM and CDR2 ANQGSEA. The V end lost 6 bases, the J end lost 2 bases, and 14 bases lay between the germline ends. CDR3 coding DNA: TGCAGCGTGACCCCGGAGGGCACCTACGAGCAGTACTTC. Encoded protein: CSVTPEGTYEQYF.

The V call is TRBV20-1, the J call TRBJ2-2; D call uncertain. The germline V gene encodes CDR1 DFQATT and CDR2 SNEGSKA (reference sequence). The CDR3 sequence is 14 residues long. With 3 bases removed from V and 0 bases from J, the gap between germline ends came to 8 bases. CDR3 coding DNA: TGCAGTGCTAGTGGACCATCGAACACCGGGGAGCTGTTTTTT. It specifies CSASGPSNTGELFF.

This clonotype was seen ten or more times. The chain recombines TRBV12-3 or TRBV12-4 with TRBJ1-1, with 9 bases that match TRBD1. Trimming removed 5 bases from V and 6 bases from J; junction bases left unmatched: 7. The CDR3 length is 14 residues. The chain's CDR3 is CASSPRTGGAEAFF. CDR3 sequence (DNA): TGTGCCAGCAGTCCCCGAACAGGGGGCGCTGAAGCTTTCTTT.

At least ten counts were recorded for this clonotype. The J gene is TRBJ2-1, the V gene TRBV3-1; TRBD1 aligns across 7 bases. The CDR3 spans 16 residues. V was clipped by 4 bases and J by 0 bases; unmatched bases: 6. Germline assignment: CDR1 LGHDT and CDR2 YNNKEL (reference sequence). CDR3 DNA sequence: TGTGCCAGCAGCCTCAAGGGGGCAAGCTCCTACAATGAGCAGTTCTTC. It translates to CASSLKGASSYNEQFF.

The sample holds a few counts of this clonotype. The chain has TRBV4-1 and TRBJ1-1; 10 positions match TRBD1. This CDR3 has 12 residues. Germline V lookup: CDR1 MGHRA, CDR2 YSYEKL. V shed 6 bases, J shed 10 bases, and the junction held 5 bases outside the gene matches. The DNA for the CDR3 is TGCGCCAGCAGTGACAGGGGGCGAGGAGCTTTCTTT. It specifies CASSDRGRGAFF.

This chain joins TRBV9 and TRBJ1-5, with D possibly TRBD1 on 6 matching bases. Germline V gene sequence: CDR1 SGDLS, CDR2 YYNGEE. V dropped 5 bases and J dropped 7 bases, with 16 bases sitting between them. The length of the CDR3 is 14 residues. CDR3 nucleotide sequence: TGTGCCAGCAGTGCTGGTACGGGGGCCCAGCCCCAGCATTTT. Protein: CASSAGTGAQPQHF. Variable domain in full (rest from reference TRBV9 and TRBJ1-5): DSGVTQTPKHLITATGQRVTLRCSPRSGDLSVYWYQQSLDQGLQFLIQYYNGEERAKGNILERFSAQQFPDLHSELNLSSLELGDSALYFCASSAGTGAQPQHFGDGTRLSIL.

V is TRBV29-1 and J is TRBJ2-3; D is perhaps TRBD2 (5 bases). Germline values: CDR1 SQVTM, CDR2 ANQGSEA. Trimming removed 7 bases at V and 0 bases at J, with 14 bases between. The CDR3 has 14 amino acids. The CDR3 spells CSAVRVTSTDTQYF. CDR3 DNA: TGCAGCGCTGTGAGGGTGACTAGCACAGATACGCAGTATTTT.

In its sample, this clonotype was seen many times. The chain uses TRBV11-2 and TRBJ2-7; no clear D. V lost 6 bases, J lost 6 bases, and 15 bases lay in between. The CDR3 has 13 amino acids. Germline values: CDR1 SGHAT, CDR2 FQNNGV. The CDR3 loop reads CASSTTGPLEQYF. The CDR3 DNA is TGTGCCAGCAGTACAACCGGGCCCCTCGAGCAGTACTTC. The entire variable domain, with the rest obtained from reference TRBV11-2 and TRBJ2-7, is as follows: EAGVAQSPRYKIIEKRQSVAFWCNPISGHATLYWYQQILGQGPKLLIQFQNNGVVDDSQLPKDRFSAERLKGVDSTLKIQPAKLEDSAVYLCASSTTGPLEQYFGPGTRLTVT.

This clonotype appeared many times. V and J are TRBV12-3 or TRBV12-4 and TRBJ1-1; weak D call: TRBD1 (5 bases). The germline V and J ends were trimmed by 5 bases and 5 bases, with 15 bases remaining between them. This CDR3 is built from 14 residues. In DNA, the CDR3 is TGTGCCAGCAGTCGCCGGGGGGGTGAGACTGAAGCTTTCTTT. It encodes CASSRRGGETEAFF.

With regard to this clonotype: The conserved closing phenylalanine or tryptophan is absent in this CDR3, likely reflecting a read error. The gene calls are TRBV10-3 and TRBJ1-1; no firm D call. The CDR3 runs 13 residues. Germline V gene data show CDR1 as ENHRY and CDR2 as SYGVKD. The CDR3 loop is CAIREQWNTEAFL. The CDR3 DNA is TGTGCCATCCGTGAACAATGGAACACTGAAGCTTTCCTT.

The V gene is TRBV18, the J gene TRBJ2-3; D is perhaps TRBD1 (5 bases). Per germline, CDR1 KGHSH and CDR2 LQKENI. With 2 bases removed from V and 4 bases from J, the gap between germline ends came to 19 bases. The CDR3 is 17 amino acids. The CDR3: CASSPISHRDRPDTQYF. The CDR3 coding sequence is TGTGCCAGCTCACCAATTTCTCACCGTGACAGACCAGATACGCAGTATTTT.